This record covers a single T cell receptor beta chain. Its antigen specificity is not known. No much larger clonotype is one base removed from it; base qualities were not supplied. Reading the germline V gene (reference sequence) gives CDR1 SGHKS and CDR2 YYEKEE. The V and J ends are trimmed by 3 bases and 7 bases, leaving 10 bases between them. The CDR3 sequence holds 12 residues, the cysteine and phenylalanine included. Kept here is only the CDR3 DNA, which spans 36 bases and is read in frame from base 1. Using the deep immunoSEQ assay, multiplex PCR amplified TCR CDR3 regions from genomic DNA. Extracted genomic DNA from each cell subset was spread evenly across all wells of several immunoSEQ 96-well plates, with each plate serving as a replicate. For sorted subsets, around 0.2 ug genomic DNA, equal to about 30,000 T cell genomes, was loaded into each replicate PCR. The purified libraries were quantified using a Qubit 3.0 fluorometer, sized with a Bioanalyzer 2100, and then quantified again using the KAPA Library Quantification kit. Every immunoSEQ 96-well plate was sequenced on a dedicated single-read 150-cycle Illumina NextSeq 550 flow cell. In the original analysis: Because the immunoSEQ output held only junctional sequences and lacked quality scores, the filtering could not match the filtering applied to full-length reads. To assign V/J genes and CDR3, sequences were annotated using PyIR, a Python wrapper for IgBLAST v1.9, with IMGT germline references. Reads were filtered out if the reads had weak V/J assignments (E-value above 1e-6), no CDR3, stop codons, out-of-frame junctions, or ambiguous translated residues. A V3J clonotype was defined by an identical inferred V gene, J gene, and CDR3 amino acid sequence. The percentage overlap between two repertoires was calculated by dividing the number of shared unique clonotypes by the size of the smaller repertoire. RTK rarefaction, the Chao1 estimator, and Recon v2.1 estimates of unobserved clonotypes were used to assess repertoire richness. OLGA was used to compute generation probabilities for all TCRbeta clonotypes that the gDNA method yielded from a handful of donors. This immuneACCESS table, as held by TCRdb, lists in-frame sequences with V and J called but not all clones. Of the missing ones, under half trace to an unresolved V gene in checked studies; the others have no known cause. The V and J calls and clone size were taken over from that table, and D and trimming were inferred from the DNA. Recorded for this sample are 2 million or so clones; 95% of them occurred a single time. The ten top clones hold 0.1% to 0.15% of the sample.

This sample stems from a study of shared clonotypes between healthy human individuals (dated by TCRdb to 2020 to 2022). At the level of the whole study: Three men and two women, aged 18 to 49 years, made up the cohort. For each donor, CD4 naive and CD4 memory were each run on three plates, CD8 naive on two plates, and CD8 memory on one plate. Libraries were prepared and TCR repertoires were sequenced by different laboratories using diverse techniques, in order to increase sequencing depth and limit assay-specific biases. Each donor's leukapheresis produced roughly between roughly 0.85 and 9.5 billion PBMCs. To estimate repertoire size and how much clonotypes are shared between individuals, the study performed deep sequencing of blood TCR repertoires from a few healthy adults.

Healthy HIV-negative adults with no recently reported acute infections or vaccinations were included as donors. All donors were Caucasian adults living in Nashville, Tennessee, USA. CD4+ T cells were enriched by magnetic negative selection; naive cells were then positively selected on CD45RA, and the negative fraction formed the memory subset. Blood was collected by leukapheresis, and PBMCs were isolated by Ficoll-Histopaque density gradient centrifugation and then cryopreserved in liquid nitrogen vapor phase. Analytical flow cytometry was used to check the purity and quantity of every magnetically sorted T cell population. Genomic DNA was isolated from every sorted fraction and measured by UV absorbance on a Nanodrop 2000c. Study-level results and caveats: Clonotypes shared by all four sorted-subset donors showed higher generation probabilities than non-shared clonotypes. Sampling was restricted to blood, and TCR repertoires in tissues likely differ from the TCR repertoires found in blood. Across a few donors, about 5.2% of naive CD4, roughly 3.4% of naive CD8, about 2% of memory CD4, and 0.4% to 0.45% of memory CD8 clonotypes were shared. Pairwise subsampling indicated that sequencing depth was expected to affect the degree of clonotype sharing among donors. Estimated clonotype richness was generally larger for naive than for memory subsets. Rarefaction of sorted-subset datasets indicated incomplete sequencing despite the large sequencing depth. Because the study included a small number of donors, the genetic and exposure-history diversity represented was limited.

Sequencing was performed on naive CD4+ T cells sorted from blood. The cell subset or site label here, explained by the study, means: CD45RA+ positively selected. This chain is built from TRBV5-5 and TRBJ1-2; the D gene lacks a confident call. The TCR comes from a man aged 18 to 35 in good health. The DNA is as follows: TGTGCCAGCAGCTATGGACCTTTTGGCTACACCTTC. Protein translation: CASSYGPFGYTF.